This T cell receptor beta chain was sequenced in a study of blood T cell repertoires in COVID-19. Across the whole study: The United States, Italy and Spain supplied acute and convalescent COVID-19 samples.

Original handling: Scientists estimated how many nucleated cells there were by amplifying reference gene primers. Method: immunoSEQ multiplex PCR; TCRdb's copy keeps in-frame clones and lacks some. V, J and clone size are those of that table, while D and trimming were read from the DNA. The sample includes approximately 45,000 clones, around 87% seen only once; the top ten take approximately 4%. Losses at the gene ends were 4 bases for V and 4 bases for J; bases not matched to a gene: 5. The V gene's germline CDR1 is LGHDT and CDR2 YNNKEL (reference sequence). There are 15 residues in the CDR3. Seattle patients were enrolled during active infection and followed longitudinally.

The sequencing input was peripheral blood. This clonotype was sampled from a man aged 35 to 55 with COVID-19, enrolled during active disease. The genes are TRBV3-1 (or the pseudogene TRBV3-2) and TRBJ2-1, with 9 bases aligning to TRBD2. The CDR3 reads CASSPSGTLYNEQFF. In DNA, the CDR3 is TGTGCCAGCAGCCCTAGCGGGACTTTATACAATGAGCAGTTCTTC.